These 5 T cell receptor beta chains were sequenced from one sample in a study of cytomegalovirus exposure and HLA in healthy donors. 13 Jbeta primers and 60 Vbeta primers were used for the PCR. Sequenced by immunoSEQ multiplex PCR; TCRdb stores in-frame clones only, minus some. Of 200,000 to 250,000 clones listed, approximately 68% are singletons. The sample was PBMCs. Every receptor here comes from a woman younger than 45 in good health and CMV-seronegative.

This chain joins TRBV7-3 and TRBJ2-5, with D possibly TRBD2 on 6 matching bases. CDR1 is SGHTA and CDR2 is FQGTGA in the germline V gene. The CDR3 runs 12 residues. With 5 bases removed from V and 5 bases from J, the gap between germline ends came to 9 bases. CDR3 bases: TGTGCCAGCAGCCCCAGCGGGGAGACCCAGTACTTC. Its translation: CASSPSGETQYF. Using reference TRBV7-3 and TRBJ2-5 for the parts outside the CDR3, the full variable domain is GAGVSQTPSNKVTEKGKYVELRCDPISGHTALYWYRQSLGQGPEFLIYFQGTGAADDSGLPNDRFFAVRPEGSVSTLKIQRTERGDSAVYLCASSPSGETQYFGPGTRLLVL.

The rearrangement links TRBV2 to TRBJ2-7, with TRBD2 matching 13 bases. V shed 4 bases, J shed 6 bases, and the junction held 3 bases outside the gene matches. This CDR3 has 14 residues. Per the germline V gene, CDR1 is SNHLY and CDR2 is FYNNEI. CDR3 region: CASSGGLAGFEQYF. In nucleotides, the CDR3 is TGTGCCAGCAGTGGGGGACTAGCGGGATTCGAGCAGTACTTC.

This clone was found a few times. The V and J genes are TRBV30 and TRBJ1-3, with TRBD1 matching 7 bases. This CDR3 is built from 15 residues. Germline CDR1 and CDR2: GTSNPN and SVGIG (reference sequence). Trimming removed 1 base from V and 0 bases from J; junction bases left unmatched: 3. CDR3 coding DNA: TGTGCCTGGAGTGGGTACAGGGGCTCTGGAAACACCATATATTTT. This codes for CAWSGYRGSGNTIYF.

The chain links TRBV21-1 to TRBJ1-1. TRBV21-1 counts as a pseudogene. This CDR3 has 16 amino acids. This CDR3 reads CASRARRRVMNTEAFF. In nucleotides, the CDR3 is TGTGCCAGCAGAGCCAGGAGGAGGGTCATGAACACTGAAGCTTTCTTT.

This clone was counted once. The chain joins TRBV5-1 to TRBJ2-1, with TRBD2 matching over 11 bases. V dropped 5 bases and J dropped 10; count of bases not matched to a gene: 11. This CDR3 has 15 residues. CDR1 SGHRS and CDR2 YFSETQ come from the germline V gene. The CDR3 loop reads CASSSGTSGGLEQFF. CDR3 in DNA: TGCGCCAGCAGTTCCGGGACTAGCGGAGGCCTCGAGCAGTTCTTC.